The 31 T cell receptor beta chains presented below share a single source sample, sequenced in a study of T cell responses to AZD1222 COVID-19 vaccine. The method was immunoSEQ multiplex PCR; TCRdb's version includes in-frame clones alone and lacks a portion of them. The table records approximately 150,000 clones, approximately 89% of them present only once. This specimen consisted of peripheral blood, obtained on day 0 of AZD1222 vaccination. The receptors here all came from an adult in good health.

This clone showed up just a few times. The gene calls are TRBV29-1 and TRBJ1-1, with D tentatively TRBD1 (5 bases). Germline V gene lookup returns CDR1 SQVTM and CDR2 ANQGSEA. The CDR3 has 14 residues. V gave up 4 bases and J gave up 2 bases, with 14 bases separating them. The CDR3 nucleotides read TGCAGCGTTGCAAGACAGCATTCTAACACTGAAGCTTTCTTT. It is translated as CSVARQHSNTEAFF.

The chain couples TRBV27 to TRBJ2-7; 8 nucleotides match TRBD1. Trimming took 1 base from V and 5 from J; bases not matched to a gene: 7. The CDR3 length is 15 residues. Germline assignment: CDR1 MNHEY and CDR2 SMNVEV (reference sequence). CDR3 sequence: CASSLLGQGSDEQYF. CDR3 nucleotides: TGTGCCAGCAGTTTATTAGGACAGGGTAGCGACGAGCAGTACTTC.

The CDR3 DNA reads TGTGCCAGCAGACGCCGGACAGGGAGAGGTGAAGCTTTCTTT. This translates into CASRRRTGRGEAFF. The gene calls are TRBV7-2 and TRBJ1-1, with 8 bases matching TRBD1. J was trimmed by 7 bases and V by 6 bases; bases with no gene match: 10. The CDR3 spans 14 residues. Looked up from germline, CDR1 is SGHTA and CDR2 is FQGNSA.

This clone was counted once. The chain joins TRBV6-5 to TRBJ2-7; the D is unclear. This CDR3 contains 13 residues. V was pared by 2 bases and J by 4 bases, with 9 bases between. Germline lookup yields CDR1 MNHEY and CDR2 SVGAGI. The CDR3 DNA is TGTGCCAGCAGTTACCGCCTAGATTACGAGCAGTACTTC. It specifies CASSYRLDYEQYF.

The V and J genes are TRBV12-3 or TRBV12-4 and TRBJ2-1, with 9 bases that match TRBD2. This CDR3 region has 13 residues. V lost 6 bases, J lost 16 bases, and 13 bases stayed unmatched. CDR3 in amino acids: CASSNGLAGREFF. For the CDR3, the DNA is TGTGCCAGCAGCAACGGCCTAGCGGGGCGTGAATTCTTC.

The chain has TRBV19 and TRBJ2-2; 8 bases align to TRBD1. The J segment lost 5 bases and the V segment lost 5 bases, leaving 4 bases of the junction unmatched. This CDR3 spans 14 amino acids. Germline assignment: CDR1 LNHDA and CDR2 SQIVND (reference sequence). CDR3 bases: TGTGCCAGTAGTGACAGGGGAACAACCGGGGAGCTGTTTTTT. Its protein is CASSDRGTTGELFF. Looking up the rest from reference TRBV19 and TRBJ2-2 gives the full variable domain: DGGITQSPKYLFRKEGQNVTLSCEQNLNHDAMYWYRQDPGQGLRLIYYSQIVNDFQKGDIAEGYSVSREKKESFPLTVTSAQKNPTAFYLCASSDRGTTGELFFGEGSRLTVL.

This clone was seen just once. This chain connects TRBV4-1 to TRBJ1-3; D call uncertain. The CDR3 spans 16 residues. V was clipped by 2 bases and J by 2 bases, with 13 bases between them. The germline gives CDR1 MGHRA, CDR2 YSYEKL. The CDR3 nucleotides read TGCGCCAGCAGCCAACCCATGCGGGCTCCTGGAAACACCATATATTTT. This gives the protein CASSQPMRAPGNTIYF.

The chain recombines TRBV28 with TRBJ2-1; D is unresolved. The CDR3 sequence is 16 residues long. Germline V lookup: CDR1 MDHEN, CDR2 SYDVKM. V gave up 6 bases and J gave up 8 bases, with 23 bases separating them. CDR3 region: CASRRGGPMASDEQFF. In nucleotides, the CDR3 is TGTGCCAGCAGGAGAGGTGGACCGATGGCATCGGATGAGCAGTTCTTC.

The genes are TRBV4-3 and TRBJ1-2; maybe TRBD1 (5 bases). The length of the CDR3 is 13 residues. Germline V lookup: CDR1 LGHNA, CDR2 YSLEER. Trimming removed 0 bases from V and 8 bases from J, with 10 bases in between. This CDR3 is CASSQDWGLGYTF. CDR3 sequence (DNA): TGCGCCAGCAGCCAAGATTGGGGGTTGGGCTACACCTTC.

This clone was counted between two and nine times. V usage is TRBV20-1 and J usage is TRBJ2-5; TRBD1 is a possible D gene (5 bases). CDR1 and CDR2 from the germline V gene are DFQATT and SNEGSKA (reference sequence). Deletions cut 5 bases from V and 5 bases from J, with 6 bases between. CDR3 length: 10 amino acids. CDR3 protein: CSAAGETQYF. The CDR3 nucleotides are TGCAGTGCTGCAGGGGAGACCCAGTACTTC.

This clone came up once. The V call is TRBV15, the J call TRBJ2-5; 8 nucleotides match TRBD2. Germline values: CDR1 LNHNV, CDR2 YYDKDF (reference sequence). The CDR3 has 14 residues. The V gene end was trimmed by 5 bases and the J gene end by 1 base; junction bases not matched to a gene: 3. CDR3 nucleotides: TGTGCCACCAGCCCCCGGGGGGGCCAAGAGACCCAGTACTTC. Translation gives CATSPRGGQETQYF.

V usage is TRBV10-2 and J usage is TRBJ2-1, with TRBD2 matching 8 bases. CDR1 is WSHSY and CDR2 is SAAADI in the germline V gene. Losses at the gene ends were 2 bases for V and 5 bases for J; bases not matched to a gene: 11. The CDR3 is 17 residues long. The CDR3, as DNA: TGCGCCAGCAGTGAGATACTCGGGACTAGTGGCCACAATGAGCAGTTCTTC. This codes for CASSEILGTSGHNEQFF.

The genes are TRBV7-9 and TRBJ2-1; D unresolved. The V end lost 1 base, the J end lost 2 bases, and 12 bases lay between the germline ends. The V gene's germline CDR1 is SEHNR and CDR2 FQNEAQ (reference sequence). This CDR3 is 16 amino acids long. CDR3 amino acids: CASSLEENPTYNEQFF. In nucleotides, the CDR3 is TGTGCCAGCAGCTTAGAGGAAAACCCCACCTACAATGAGCAGTTCTTC.

The chain carries TRBV29-1 and TRBJ2-7; 11 nucleotides match TRBD1. This CDR3 is 15 amino acids long. The trim removed 6 bases at V and 1 base at J, leaving 8 bases unmatched. Looked up from germline, CDR1 is SQVTM and CDR2 is ANQGSEA. For the CDR3, the DNA is TGCAGCGTCCGCTCCGGGGACAGGGGGTCCTACGAGCAGTACTTC. Translating it yields CSVRSGDRGSYEQYF.

The gene calls are TRBV6-4 and TRBJ2-3; 13 bases are shared with TRBD2. Germline-derived CDR1 and CDR2 are MRHNA and SNTAGT. V lost 4 bases, J lost 4 bases, and 2 bases stayed unmatched. CDR3 length: 15 residues. The CDR3 sequence: CASSGTSGSSDTQYF. Here the CDR3 DNA reads TGTGCCAGCAGTGGGACTAGCGGGAGTTCAGATACGCAGTATTTT.

The chain uses TRBV28 and TRBJ1-1; TRBD1 agrees at 8 bases. This CDR3 has 13 amino acids. V trimming: 7 bases; J trimming: 1 base; junction bases outside the gene matches: 2. Per the germline V gene, CDR1 is MDHEN and CDR2 is SYDVKM. CDR3 DNA sequence: TGTGCCAGCAACGACAGGGGGAACACTGAAGCTTTCTTT. It translates to CASNDRGNTEAFF.

V and J are TRBV19 and TRBJ1-5, with 7 bases that match TRBD1. Germline V lookup: CDR1 LNHDA, CDR2 SQIVND (reference sequence). The V and J ends lost 7 bases and 0 bases, in that order; junction bases with no gene match: 3. The CDR3 sequence is 14 residues long. CDR3 DNA sequence: TGTGCCAGTAACAGGGGATATAGCAATCAGCCCCAGCATTTT. It codes for CASNRGYSNQPQHF.

This clone showed up just once. The chain has TRBV9 and TRBJ2-1, with 8 bases fitting TRBD2. V was clipped by 4 bases and J by 0 bases; unmatched bases: 3. This CDR3 has 15 residues. Germline V gene lookup returns CDR1 SGDLS and CDR2 YYNGEE. In DNA, the CDR3 is TGTGCCAGCAGCTCGGGGGGGAGCTCCTACAATGAGCAGTTCTTC. The encoded protein is CASSSGGSSYNEQFF.

This clone was seen just once. The chain's CDR3 is CASSLSGLAVHNEQFF. DNA of the CDR3: TGTGCCAGCAGCCTATCGGGACTAGCGGTTCACAATGAGCAGTTCTTC. The chain recombines TRBV7-9 with TRBJ2-1, with 11 nucleotides matching TRBD2. This CDR3 spans 16 amino acids. The V and J ends lost 5 bases and 5 bases, in that order; junction bases with no gene match: 8. Germline CDR1 SEHNR, CDR2 FQNEAQ (reference sequence).

This chain uses TRBV4-1 with TRBJ2-1, with TRBD2 matching 9 bases. Trimming took 1 base from V and 3 from J; bases not matched to a gene: 7. CDR1 and CDR2 from the germline V gene are MGHRA and YSYEKL. The CDR3 length is 17 residues. The CDR3, as DNA: TGCGCCAGCAGCCAAGGAAGCGGGAGGATAGTCTACAATGAGCAGTTCTTC. This encodes CASSQGSGRIVYNEQFF.

The chain carries TRBV6-2 or TRBV6-3 and TRBJ2-7; 7 nucleotides agree with TRBD1. V shed 6 bases, J shed 4 bases, and the junction held 9 bases outside the gene matches. The CDR3 length is 14 residues. CDR1 and CDR2 from the germline V gene are MNHEY and SVGEGT. The chain's CDR3 is CASSLTGFGYEQYF. In DNA, the CDR3 is TGTGCCAGCAGCCTGACAGGGTTTGGGTACGAGCAGTACTTC.

The chain carries TRBV9 and TRBJ1-2; D unclear. This CDR3 spans 13 amino acids. Germline CDR1 and CDR2: SGDLS and YYNGEE. Trimming pared 1 base from V and 6 bases from J, leaving 10 bases between. This chain's CDR3 is CASSVFSGNGYTF. The CDR3 bases are TGTGCCAGCAGCGTATTCTCGGGGAATGGCTACACCTTC. Looking up the rest from reference TRBV9 and TRBJ1-2 gives the full variable domain: DSGVTQTPKHLITATGQRVTLRCSPRSGDLSVYWYQQSLDQGLQFLIQYYNGEERAKGNILERFSAQQFPDLHSELNLSSLELGDSALYFCASSVFSGNGYTFGSGTRLTVV.

This chain joins TRBV25-1 and TRBJ1-5; no clear D. V lost 3 bases and J lost 2, with 14 bases in between. The CDR3 sequence is 16 residues long. Germline CDR1 is MGHDK and CDR2 is SYGVNS. CDR3 DNA: TGTGCCAGCAGTGATCGGGTTCTTGGGGGCAATCAGCCCCAGCATTTT. Protein product: CASSDRVLGGNQPQHF.

This chain connects TRBV18 to TRBJ2-1; 14 bases match TRBD2. Germline assignment: CDR1 KGHSH and CDR2 LQKENI. The CDR3 totals 16 residues. Germline trimming cut 3 bases from V and 7 bases from J; bases unmatched to any gene: 5. In DNA, the CDR3 is TGTGCCAGCTCACCTGAAGGACTAGCGGGAGGAAATGAGCAGTTCTTC. Encoded protein: CASSPEGLAGGNEQFF.

This rearrangement joins TRBV13 to TRBJ1-1; 10 bases are a match to TRBD1. V shed 5 bases and J 5 bases; nucleotides not matched to a gene: 11. Per the germline V gene, CDR1 is PRHDT and CDR2 is FYEKMQ (reference sequence). The CDR3 is 16 residues long. CDR3 DNA sequence: TGTGCCAGCAGCCTTCGACAGGGGGCCAGAGGGACTGAAGCTTTCTTT. Amino acids: CASSLRQGARGTEAFF. The whole variable domain, filled in from reference TRBV13 and TRBJ1-1, reads AAGVIQSPRHLIKEKRETATLKCYPIPRHDTVYWYQQGPGQDPQFLISFYEKMQSDKGSIPDRFSAQQFSDYHSELNMSSLELGDSALYFCASSLRQGARGTEAFFGQGTRLTVV.

The chain couples TRBV12-3 or TRBV12-4 to TRBJ1-1; the match to TRBD1 covers 7 bases. The J segment lost 6 bases and the V segment lost 8 bases, leaving 3 bases of the junction unmatched. The CDR3 is 11 amino acids. CDR3 sequence: CASGQGAEAFF. The CDR3 coding sequence is TGTGCCAGCGGCCAGGGGGCTGAAGCTTTCTTT.

The genes are TRBV23-1 and TRBJ1-5; no reliable D call. TRBV23-1 is an ORF; its function is uncertain. Trimming removed 1 base from V and 2 bases from J, with 6 bases in between. The CDR3 runs 14 residues. The CDR3 reads CASSQWEGNQPQHF. The CDR3 DNA sequence: TGCGCCAGCAGTCAATGGGAGGGCAATCAGCCCCAGCATTTT.

Note on this clone: The same CDR3 can be traced to other DNA sequences in this sample. This chain links TRBV7-9 with TRBJ1-1; no clear D. The CDR3 runs to 14 residues. Looked up from germline, CDR1 is SEHNR and CDR2 is FQNEAQ (reference sequence). V gave up 4 bases and J gave up 0 bases, with 9 bases separating them. In nucleotides, the CDR3 is TGTGCCAGCAGCTCCCCCGGCATGAACACTGAAGCTTTCTTT. Translating gives CASSSPGMNTEAFF.

This chain links TRBV7-2 with TRBJ1-2; 11 bases are shared with TRBD1. The CDR3 has 17 amino acids. Germline lookup yields CDR1 SGHTA and CDR2 FQGNSA. The J segment lost 0 bases and the V segment lost 5 bases, leaving 8 bases of the junction unmatched. DNA for the CDR3: TGTGCCAGCAGCCCACGGACAGGGGGCGCCGCTAACTATGGCTACACCTTC. Translated, it gives CASSPRTGGAANYGYTF.

V and J are TRBV15 and TRBJ2-2; possibly TRBD1 for D (6 bases). V was pared by 0 bases and J by 5 bases, with 10 bases between. Germline assignment: CDR1 LNHNV and CDR2 YYDKDF (reference sequence). This CDR3 contains 15 residues. The CDR3 here is CATSRDRTGTGELFF. CDR3 DNA: TGTGCCACCAGCAGAGATCGAACAGGGACCGGGGAGCTGTTTTTT.

The CDR3 region is CASSPWQVNSPLHF. CDR3 DNA sequence: TGTGCCAGCAGCCCCTGGCAAGTTAATTCACCCCTCCACTTT. This chain links TRBV25-1 with TRBJ1-6; no clear D. The germline gives CDR1 MGHDK, CDR2 SYGVNS. This CDR3 comprises 14 residues. Trimming pared 6 bases from V and 6 bases from J, leaving 12 bases between.